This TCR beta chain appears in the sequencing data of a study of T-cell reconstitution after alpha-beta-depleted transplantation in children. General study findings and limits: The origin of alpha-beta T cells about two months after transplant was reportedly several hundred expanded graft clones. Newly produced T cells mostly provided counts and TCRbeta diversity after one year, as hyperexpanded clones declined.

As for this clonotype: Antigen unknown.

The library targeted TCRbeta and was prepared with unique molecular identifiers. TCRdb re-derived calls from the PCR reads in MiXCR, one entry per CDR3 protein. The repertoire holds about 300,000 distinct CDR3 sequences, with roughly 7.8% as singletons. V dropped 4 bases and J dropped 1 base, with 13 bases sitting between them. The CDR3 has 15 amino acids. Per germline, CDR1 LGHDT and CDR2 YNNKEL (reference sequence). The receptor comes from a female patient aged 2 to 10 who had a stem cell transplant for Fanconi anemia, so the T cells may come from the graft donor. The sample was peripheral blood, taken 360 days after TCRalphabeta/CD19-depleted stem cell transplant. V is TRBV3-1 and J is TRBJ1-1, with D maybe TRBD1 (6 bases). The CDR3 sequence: CASSPLDRWNTEAFF. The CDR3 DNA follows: TGTGCCAGCAGCCCGCTGGACAGATGGAACACTGAAGCTTTCTTT. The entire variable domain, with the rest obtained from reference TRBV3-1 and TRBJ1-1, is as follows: DTAVSQTPKYLVTQMGNDKSIKCEQNLGHDTMYWYKQDSKKFLKIMFSYNNKELIINETVPNRFSPKSPDKAHLNLHINSLELGDSAVYFCASSPLDRWNTEAFFGQGTRLTVV.